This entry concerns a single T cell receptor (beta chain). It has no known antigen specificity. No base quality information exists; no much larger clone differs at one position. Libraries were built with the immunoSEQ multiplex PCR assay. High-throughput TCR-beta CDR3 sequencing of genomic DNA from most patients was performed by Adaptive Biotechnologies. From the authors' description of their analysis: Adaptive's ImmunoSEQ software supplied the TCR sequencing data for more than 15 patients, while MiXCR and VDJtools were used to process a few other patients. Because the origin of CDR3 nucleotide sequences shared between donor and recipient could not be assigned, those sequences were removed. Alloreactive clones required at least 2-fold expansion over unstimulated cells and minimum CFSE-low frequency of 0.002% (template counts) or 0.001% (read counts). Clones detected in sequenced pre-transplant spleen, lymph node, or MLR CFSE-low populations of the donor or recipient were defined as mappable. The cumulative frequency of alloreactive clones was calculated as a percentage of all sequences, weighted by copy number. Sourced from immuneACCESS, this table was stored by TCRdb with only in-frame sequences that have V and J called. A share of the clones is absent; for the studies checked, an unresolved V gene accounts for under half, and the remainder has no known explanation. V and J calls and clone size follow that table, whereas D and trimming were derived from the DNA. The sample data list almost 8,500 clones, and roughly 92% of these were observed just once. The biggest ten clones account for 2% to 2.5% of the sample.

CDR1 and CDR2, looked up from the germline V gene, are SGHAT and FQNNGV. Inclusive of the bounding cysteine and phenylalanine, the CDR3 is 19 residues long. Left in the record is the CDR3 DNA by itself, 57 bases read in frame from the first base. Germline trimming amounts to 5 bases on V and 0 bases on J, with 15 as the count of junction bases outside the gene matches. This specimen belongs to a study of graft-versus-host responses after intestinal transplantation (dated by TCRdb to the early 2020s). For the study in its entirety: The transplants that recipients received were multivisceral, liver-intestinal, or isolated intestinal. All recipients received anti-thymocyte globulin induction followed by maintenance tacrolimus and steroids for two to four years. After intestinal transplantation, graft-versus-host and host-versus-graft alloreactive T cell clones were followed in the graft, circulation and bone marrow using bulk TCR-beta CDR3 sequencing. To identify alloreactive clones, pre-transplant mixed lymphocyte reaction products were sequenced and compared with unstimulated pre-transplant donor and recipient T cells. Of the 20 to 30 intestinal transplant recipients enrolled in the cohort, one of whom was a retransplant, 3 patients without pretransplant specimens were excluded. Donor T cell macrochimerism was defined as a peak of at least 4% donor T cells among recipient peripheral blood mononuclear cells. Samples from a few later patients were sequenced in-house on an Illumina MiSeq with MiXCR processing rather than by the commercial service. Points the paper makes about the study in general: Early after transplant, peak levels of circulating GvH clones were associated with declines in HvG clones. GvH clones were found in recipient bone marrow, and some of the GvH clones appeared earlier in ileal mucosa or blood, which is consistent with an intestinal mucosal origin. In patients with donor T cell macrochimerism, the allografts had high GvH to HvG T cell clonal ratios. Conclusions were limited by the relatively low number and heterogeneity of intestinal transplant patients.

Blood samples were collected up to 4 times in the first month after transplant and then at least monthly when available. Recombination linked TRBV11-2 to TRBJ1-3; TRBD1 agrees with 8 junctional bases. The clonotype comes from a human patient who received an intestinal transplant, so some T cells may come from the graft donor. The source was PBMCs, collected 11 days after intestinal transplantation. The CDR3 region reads CASSQISGTGTFSGNTIYF. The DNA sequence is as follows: TGTGCCAGCAGCCAAATATCCGGGACAGGCACATTCTCTGGAAACACCATATATTTT. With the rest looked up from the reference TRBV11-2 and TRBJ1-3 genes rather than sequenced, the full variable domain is EAGVAQSPRYKIIEKRQSVAFWCNPISGHATLYWYQQILGQGPKLLIQFQNNGVVDDSQLPKDRFSAERLKGVDSTLKIQPAKLEDSAVYLCASSQISGTGTFSGNTIYFGEGSWLTVV.